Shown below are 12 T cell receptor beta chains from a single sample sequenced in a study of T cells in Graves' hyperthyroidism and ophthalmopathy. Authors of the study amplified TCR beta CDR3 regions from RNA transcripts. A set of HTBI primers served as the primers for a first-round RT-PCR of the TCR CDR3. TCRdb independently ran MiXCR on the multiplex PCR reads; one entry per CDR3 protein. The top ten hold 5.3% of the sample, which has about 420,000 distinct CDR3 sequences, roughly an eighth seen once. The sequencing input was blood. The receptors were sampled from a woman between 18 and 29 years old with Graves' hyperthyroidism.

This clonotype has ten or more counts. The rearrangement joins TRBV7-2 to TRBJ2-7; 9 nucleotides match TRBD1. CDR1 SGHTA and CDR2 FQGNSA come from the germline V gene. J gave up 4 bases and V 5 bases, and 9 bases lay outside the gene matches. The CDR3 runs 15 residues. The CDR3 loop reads CASSTTGTGIYEQYF. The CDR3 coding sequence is TGTGCCAGCAGCACTACCGGGACAGGGATTTACGAGCAGTACTTC. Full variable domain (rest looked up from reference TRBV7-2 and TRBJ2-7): GAGVSQSPSNKVTEKGKDVELRCDPISGHTALYWYRQSLGQGLEFLIYFQGNSAPDKSGLPSDRFSAERTGGSVSTLTIQRTQQEDSAVYLCASSTTGTGIYEQYFGPGTRLTVT.

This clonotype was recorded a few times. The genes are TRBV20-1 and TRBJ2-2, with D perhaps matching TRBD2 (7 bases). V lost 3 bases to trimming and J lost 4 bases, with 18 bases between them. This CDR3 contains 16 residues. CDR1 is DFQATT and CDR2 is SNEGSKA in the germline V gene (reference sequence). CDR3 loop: CSASSWGRGSTGELFF. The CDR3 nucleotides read TGCAGTGCTAGCAGTTGGGGGAGGGGGAGCACCGGGGAGCTGTTTTTT.

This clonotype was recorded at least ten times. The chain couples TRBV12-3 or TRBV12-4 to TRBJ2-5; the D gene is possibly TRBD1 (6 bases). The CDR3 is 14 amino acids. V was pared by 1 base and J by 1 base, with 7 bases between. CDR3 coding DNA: TGTGCCAGCAGTTTAGACAGGGCCCAAGAGACCCAGTACTTC. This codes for CASSLDRAQETQYF.

DNA of the CDR3: TGCGCCAGCAGCCAAGAGCCCGGGTTCAACAATGAGCAGTTCTTC. The encoded protein is CASSQEPGFNNEQFF. The chain has TRBV4-1 and TRBJ2-1; the D is unclear. The V end lost 0 bases, the J end lost 5 bases, and 11 bases lay between the germline ends. Germline-derived CDR1 and CDR2 are MGHRA and YSYEKL. This CDR3 comprises 15 residues.

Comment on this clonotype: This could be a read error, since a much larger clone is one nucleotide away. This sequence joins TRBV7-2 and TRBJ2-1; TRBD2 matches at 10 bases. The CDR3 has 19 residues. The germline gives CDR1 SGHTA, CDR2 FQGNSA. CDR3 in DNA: TGTGCCAGCAGCTTAGCCCTCCGAATGTCAGCGGGGGGGGGAGGGGAGCAGCTCTTC. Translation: CASSLALRMSAGGGGEQLF.

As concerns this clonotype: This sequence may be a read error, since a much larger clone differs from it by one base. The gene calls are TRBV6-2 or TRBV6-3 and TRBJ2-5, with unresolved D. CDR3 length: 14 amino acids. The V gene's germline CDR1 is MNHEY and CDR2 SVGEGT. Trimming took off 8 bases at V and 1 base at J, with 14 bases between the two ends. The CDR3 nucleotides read TGTGCCAGCCGACTCTCCGCGCTCCAAGAGACCCAGTACTTC. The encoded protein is CASRLSALQETQYF.

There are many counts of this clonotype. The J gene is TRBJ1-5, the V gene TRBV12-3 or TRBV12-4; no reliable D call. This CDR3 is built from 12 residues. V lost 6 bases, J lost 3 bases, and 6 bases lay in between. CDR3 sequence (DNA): TGTGCCAGCAGCCCCAACAATCAGCCCCAGCATTTT. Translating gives CASSPNNQPQHF.

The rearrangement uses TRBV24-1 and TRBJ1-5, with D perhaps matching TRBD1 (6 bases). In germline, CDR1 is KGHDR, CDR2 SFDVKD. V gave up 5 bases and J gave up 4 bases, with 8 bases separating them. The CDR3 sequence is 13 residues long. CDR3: CATSGQGNQPQHF. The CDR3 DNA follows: TGTGCCACCAGTGGCCAGGGGAATCAGCCCCAGCATTTT.

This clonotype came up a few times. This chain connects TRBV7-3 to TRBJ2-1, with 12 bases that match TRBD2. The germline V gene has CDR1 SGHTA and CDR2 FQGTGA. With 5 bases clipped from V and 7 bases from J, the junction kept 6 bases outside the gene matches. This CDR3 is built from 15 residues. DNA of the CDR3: TGTGCCAGCAGCCTCGGACTAGCGGGAAGGAATGAGCAGTTCTTC. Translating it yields CASSLGLAGRNEQFF. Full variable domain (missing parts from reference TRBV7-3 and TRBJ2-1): GAGVSQTPSNKVTEKGKYVELRCDPISGHTALYWYRQSLGQGPEFLIYFQGTGAADDSGLPNDRFFAVRPEGSVSTLKIQRTERGDSAVYLCASSLGLAGRNEQFFGPGTRLTVL.

DNA of the CDR3: TGCAGTGCACCGGCTTTAGCGGGGCACTACGAGCAGTACTTC. This gives the protein CSAPALAGHYEQYF. The rearrangement joins TRBV20-1 to TRBJ2-7, with 8 positions matching TRBD2. The germline CDR1 and CDR2 sequences are DFQATT and SNEGSKA (reference sequence). V dropped 6 bases and J dropped 3; count of bases not matched to a gene: 10. This CDR3 spans 14 amino acids.

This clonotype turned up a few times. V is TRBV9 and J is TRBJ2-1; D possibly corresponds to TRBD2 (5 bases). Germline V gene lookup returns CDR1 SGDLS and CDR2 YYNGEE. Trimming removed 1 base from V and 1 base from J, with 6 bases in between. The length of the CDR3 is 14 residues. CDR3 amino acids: CASSVLASYNEQFF. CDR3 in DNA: TGTGCCAGCAGCGTACTAGCATCCTACAATGAGCAGTTCTTC.

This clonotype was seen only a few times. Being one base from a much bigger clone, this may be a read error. This chain's CDR3 is CASSMATDAQYF. CDR3 sequence (DNA): TGTGCCAGTAGTATGGCCACAGATGCGCAGTATTTT. The chain recombines TRBV19 with TRBJ2-3; D remains unclear. Germline V CDR1 and CDR2: LNHDA, SQIVND (reference sequence). The CDR3 consists of 12 residues.